This entry concerns a single TCR beta chain. In the original workflow: Amplification of reference gene primers provided the estimated nucleated cell counts. TCRdb's copy holds only in-frame clones and misses some; the assay was immunoSEQ multiplex PCR. V, J and clone size derive from that table, while D and trimming were established from the DNA sequence. The table includes 250,000 to 350,000 clones, approximately 88% detected once. The V segment lost 1 base and the J segment 8 bases; nucleotides outside the gene matches: 3. The V gene's germline CDR1 is SGHAT and CDR2 FQNNGV. The CDR3 runs 14 residues. This entry comes from a study of blood T cell repertoires in COVID-19. At the level of the study: Samples came from the United States, Italy and Spain, spanning acute and convalescent COVID-19. From T cells, B-cell-depleted T cells, or PBMCs came the material, which was cDNA or gDNA.

The source is a middle-aged woman who had recovered from COVID-19. Specimen: peripheral blood. The chain joins TRBV11-2 to TRBJ2-4; TRBD1 matches 9 bases. The CDR3 DNA follows: TGTGCCAGCAGCTTAGTACAGGGGGCATACATTCAGTACTTC. It codes for CASSLVQGAYIQYF. Full variable domain (remainder filled in from reference TRBV11-2 and TRBJ2-4): EAGVAQSPRYKIIEKRQSVAFWCNPISGHATLYWYQQILGQGPKLLIQFQNNGVVDDSQLPKDRFSAERLKGVDSTLKIQPAKLEDSAVYLCASSLVQGAYIQYFGAGTRLSVL.